These 27 T cell receptor beta chains originate from one sample sequenced in a study of cytomegalovirus exposure and HLA in healthy donors. The PCR made use of 60 Vbeta and 13 Jbeta primers. Assay: immunoSEQ multiplex PCR; the TCRdb copy retains only in-frame clones and omits some. The sample has over 100,000 clones, roughly 80% seen once. Sequencing was carried out using PBMCs. These receptors originate from a male donor in good health and CMV-seropositive.

In this sample, this clone turned up a few times. The V gene is TRBV6-5, the J gene TRBJ2-2, with D possibly TRBD1 on 6 matching bases. CDR3 length equals 14 residues. V shed 4 bases and J shed 3 bases, with 9 bases lying between them. Germline V CDR1 and CDR2: MNHEY, SVGAGI. In nucleotides, the CDR3 is TGTGCCAGCAGTTCGGGACAACACACCGGGGAGCTGTTTTTT. Translating gives CASSSGQHTGELFF.

In its sample, this clone was seen once. The genes are TRBV5-6 and TRBJ2-3; 8 bases map to TRBD1. Germline values: CDR1 SGHDT, CDR2 YYEEEE. This CDR3 spans 15 amino acids. The V segment lost 1 base and the J segment 1 base; nucleotides outside the gene matches: 2. CDR3 sequence: CASSLPGQGTDTQYF. For the CDR3, the DNA is TGTGCCAGCAGCTTGCCGGGACAGGGCACAGATACGCAGTATTTT.

The chain combines TRBV28 with TRBJ2-7; 9 nucleotides agree with TRBD1. The germline gives CDR1 MDHEN, CDR2 SYDVKM. The CDR3 has 14 residues. The junction had 4 bases not matched to a gene; V was cut back by 5 bases and J by 2 bases. For the CDR3, the DNA is TGTGCCAGCAGTATACGACAGGGGGCCTACGAGCAGTACTTC. This gives the protein CASSIRQGAYEQYF.

The chain has TRBV19 and TRBJ2-1; D call uncertain. Germline V gene data show CDR1 as LNHDA and CDR2 as SQIVND (reference sequence). This CDR3 is 12 amino acids long. Trimming took 4 bases from V and 10 from J, leaving 11 bases between them. The CDR3: CASSNTVREQFF. The CDR3 DNA follows: TGTGCCAGTAGTAACACAGTCCGGGAGCAGTTCTTC.

This clone was observed a handful of times. The chain joins TRBV7-2 to TRBJ2-2; 7 bases agree with TRBD1. The CDR3 runs to 15 residues. In germline, CDR1 is SGHTA, CDR2 FQGNSA. The V segment lost 2 bases and the J segment 4 bases; nucleotides outside the gene matches: 4. This CDR3 reads CASSLSAGGTGELFF. In DNA form, the CDR3 reads TGTGCCAGCAGCTTATCCGCAGGGGGCACCGGGGAGCTGTTTTTT.

The rearrangement joins TRBV2 to TRBJ2-1; TRBD2 is a possible D gene (7 bases). Germline CDR1 SNHLY, CDR2 FYNNEI. The CDR3 is 15 residues long. V lost 6 bases to trimming and J lost 6 bases, with 18 bases between them. The CDR3 loop is CASRKSGDNRNEQFF. The DNA of the CDR3 is TGTGCCAGCAGGAAGAGCGGGGACAATCGCAATGAGCAGTTCTTC.

This chain links TRBV27 with TRBJ2-1; weak D call: TRBD2 (6 bases). The CDR3 loop spans 12 amino acids. CDR1 MNHEY and CDR2 SMNVEV come from the germline V gene (reference sequence). V was trimmed by 11 bases and J by 2 bases, leaving 10 bases between them. In nucleotides, the CDR3 is TGTGCCGGAGGGCGAACCTACAATGAGCAGTTCTTC. This translates into CAGGRTYNEQFF.

This sequence joins TRBV18 and TRBJ2-1; TRBD2 matches 7 bases. Germline V CDR1 and CDR2: KGHSH, LQKENI. J was trimmed by 0 bases and V by 6 bases; bases with no gene match: 11. This CDR3 has 17 residues. CDR3 in DNA: TGTGCCAGCTCCCCCAATAGGGCGGGAGTCTCCTACAATGAGCAGTTCTTC. This translates into CASSPNRAGVSYNEQFF.

This chain connects TRBV28 to TRBJ2-5; 8 nucleotides agree with TRBD1. Germline V gene lookup returns CDR1 MDHEN and CDR2 SYDVKM. The CDR3 contains 17 residues. J lost 0 bases, V lost 3 bases, and 9 bases had no gene match. The CDR3 spells CASSFLSTGEYQETQYF. DNA of the CDR3: TGTGCCAGCAGTTTCCTCTCGACAGGGGAGTACCAAGAGACCCAGTACTTC.

The rearrangement joins TRBV11-2 to TRBJ2-1; the D is unclear. This CDR3 is built from 11 residues. Trimming removed 5 bases at V and 11 bases at J, with 10 bases between. CDR1 SGHAT and CDR2 FQNNGV come from the germline V gene. DNA for the CDR3: TGTGCCAGCAGCCCCGCTATGAAGCAGTTCTTC. This sequence encodes CASSPAMKQFF.

The V gene is TRBV19, the J gene TRBJ2-7; TRBD1 might be the D (5 bases). The germline V gene has CDR1 LNHDA and CDR2 SQIVND (reference sequence). The CDR3 spans 14 residues. Between the trimmed V and J ends, which lost 4 bases and 3 bases, there was a span of 13 bases. In nucleotides, the CDR3 is TGTGCCAGTAGTACCCTGACAGACTTCTACGAGCAGTACTTC. The encoded protein is CASSTLTDFYEQYF. Combining the CDR3 with reference TRBV19 and TRBJ2-7 gives the whole variable domain DGGITQSPKYLFRKEGQNVTLSCEQNLNHDAMYWYRQDPGQGLRLIYYSQIVNDFQKGDIAEGYSVSREKKESFPLTVTSAQKNPTAFYLCASSTLTDFYEQYFGPGTRLTVT.

The rearrangement joins TRBV27 to TRBJ2-2; TRBD2 aligns across 10 bases. V was pared by 2 bases and J by 7 bases, with 7 bases of the junction left unmatched. The CDR3 contains 16 residues. Per germline, CDR1 MNHEY and CDR2 SMNVEV (reference sequence). The CDR3: CASSLLTSGTDGELFF. In DNA, the CDR3 is TGTGCCAGCAGTTTACTAACTAGCGGGACTGACGGGGAGCTGTTTTTT.

This clone showed up just once. The gene calls are TRBV7-9 and TRBJ2-1; possible D gene TRBD1, 5 bases. V dropped 3 bases and J dropped 8 bases, with 14 bases sitting between them. Germline CDR1 is SEHNR and CDR2 is FQNEAQ (reference sequence). CDR3 length equals 14 residues. CDR3 sequence: CASSFLGDGDEQFF. CDR3 nucleotides: TGTGCCAGCAGCTTCTTAGGGGATGGGGATGAGCAGTTCTTC.

This clone was counted a single time. The chain uses TRBV9 and TRBJ2-2, with unresolved D. V lost 4 bases to trimming and J lost 3 bases, with 13 bases between them. Germline-derived CDR1 and CDR2 are SGDLS and YYNGEE. The CDR3 covers 15 residues. CDR3 region: CASSPRVADTGELFF. The CDR3 nucleotides are TGTGCCAGCAGCCCCCGAGTCGCCGACACCGGGGAGCTGTTTTTT.

The V gene is TRBV5-6, the J gene TRBJ1-5; D not resolved. Germline CDR1 reads SGHDT; CDR2 reads YYEEEE. The CDR3 totals 14 residues. Trimming shortened V by 4 bases and J by 4 bases, and 12 bases separated the two germline ends. The DNA for the CDR3 is TGTGCCAGCAGCCTTGTGGGGAGAAATCAGCCCCAGCATTTT. Translated: CASSLVGRNQPQHF.

The chain has TRBV7-2 and TRBJ1-6; 12 bases match TRBD1. The V segment lost 5 bases and the J segment 0 bases; nucleotides outside the gene matches: 8. The CDR3 totals 19 residues. Germline CDR1 is SGHTA and CDR2 is FQGNSA. The CDR3 sequence is CASSPGTGGRSSYNSPLHF. CDR3 DNA sequence: TGTGCCAGCAGCCCCGGGACAGGGGGCCGGAGCTCCTATAATTCACCCCTCCACTTT.

The CDR3 region has the DNA TGCGCCAGCAGCCAAGAGTCGGTAGCTAACTATGGCTACACCTTC. Protein: CASSQESVANYGYTF. The rearrangement links TRBV4-3 to TRBJ1-2; D gene uncertain. With 0 bases removed from V and 0 bases from J, the gap between germline ends came to 8 bases. The CDR3 is made up of 15 amino acids. Germline CDR1 is LGHNA and CDR2 is YSLEER.

The chain links TRBV5-1 to TRBJ2-7, with 9 bases fitting TRBD2. Germline assignment: CDR1 SGHRS and CDR2 YFSETQ. The CDR3 spans 14 residues. Trimming cost V 0 bases and J 6 bases; bases outside gene matches: 4. DNA for the CDR3: TGCGCCAGCAGCTTGGTAGCGGGAGTGAGCGAGCAGTACTTC. Its protein product is CASSLVAGVSEQYF. The variable domain in full, completed from reference TRBV5-1 and TRBJ2-7, reads KAGVTQTPRYLIKTRGQQVTLSCSPISGHRSVSWYQQTPGQGLQFLFEYFSETQRNKGNFPGRFSGRQFSNSRSEMNVSTLELGDSALYLCASSLVAGVSEQYFGPGTRLTVT.

The chain carries TRBV11-3 and TRBJ2-2, with 9 bases aligning to TRBD2. The V segment lost 9 bases and the J segment 5 bases; nucleotides outside the gene matches: 4. This CDR3 is 13 amino acids long. Germline-derived CDR1 and CDR2 are SGHNT and YENEEA. CDR3 nucleotides: TGTGCCAGTAGCGGGAGTAAAACCGGGGAGCTGTTTTTT. It is translated as CASSGSKTGELFF.

The gene calls are TRBV5-6 and TRBJ2-7, with D possibly TRBD1 on 6 matching bases. Per the germline V gene, CDR1 is SGHDT and CDR2 is YYEEEE. The CDR3 loop spans 16 amino acids. With 2 bases removed from V and 3 bases from J, the gap between germline ends came to 18 bases. The CDR3 nucleotides are TGTGCCAGCAGCTTAGTTTGGACAGCCTCCCTCTACGAGCAGTACTTC. Protein: CASSLVWTASLYEQYF.

Written as DNA, the CDR3 is TGTGCCAGCAGCTTAGGTGTGGCTAGCGGGGAAAGGGATGAGCAGTTCTTC. Its translation is CASSLGVASGERDEQFF. The chain links TRBV7-9 to TRBJ2-1; TRBD2 agrees at 9 bases. Germline-derived CDR1 and CDR2 are SEHNR and FQNEAQ (reference sequence). V trimming: 1 base; J trimming: 8 bases; junction bases outside the gene matches: 12. The length of the CDR3 is 17 residues.

V gene TRBV4-1 combines with J gene TRBJ2-4, with TRBD1 identical over 7 bases. CDR3 length equals 19 residues. Germline V lookup: CDR1 MGHRA, CDR2 YSYEKL. Trimming cost V 0 bases and J 0 bases; bases outside gene matches: 11. The chain's CDR3 is CASSQEKGASTLAKNIQYF. The CDR3 region has the DNA TGCGCCAGCAGCCAAGAGAAGGGGGCCTCTACCCTAGCCAAAAACATTCAGTACTTC.

The CDR3 nucleotides are TGTGGAAGCGGGAGGGCCTACAATGAGCAGTTCTTC. As protein: CGSGRAYNEQFF. The chain uses TRBV11-2 and TRBJ2-1, with 10 bases that match TRBD2. The CDR3 is made up of 12 amino acids. Germline loops: CDR1 SGHAT, CDR2 FQNNGV.

The CDR3, as DNA: TGTGCCAGCAGTTCCGGGTTCCCCTACGAGCAGTACTTC. Translation: CASSSGFPYEQYF. The chain carries TRBV5-4 and TRBJ2-7, with no clear D. This CDR3 is 13 amino acids long. Per germline, CDR1 SGHNT and CDR2 YYREEE (reference sequence). Between the trimmed V and J ends, which lost 5 bases and 2 bases, there was a span of 11 bases.

To note about this clone: An end of the junction differs from the germline gene, which may be a read error. V is TRBV4-1 and J is TRBJ2-4; 8 positions match TRBD2. The CDR3 extends over 18 amino acids. CDR1 is MGHRA and CDR2 is YSYEKL in the germline V gene. CDR3 amino acids: CASRQNSGAGGAKNSQYF. The CDR3 nucleotides read TGCGCCAGCAGGCAGAATAGCGGGGCCGGTGGAGCCAAAAACAGTCAGTACTTC.

The CDR3 region is CASSLEATGELFF. CDR3 DNA sequence: TGCGCCAGCAGCTTGGAAGCCACCGGGGAGCTGTTTTTT. This rearrangement joins TRBV5-1 to TRBJ2-2; D unresolved. The CDR3 consists of 13 residues. Germline V gives CDR1 SGHRS, CDR2 YFSETQ. The V end was cut by 0 bases, the J end by 4 bases, with 4 bases between.

This clone was recorded only once. J is TRBJ2-1 and V is TRBV19; 12 nucleotides align to TRBD2. The CDR3 has 16 residues. J gave up 9 bases and V 2 bases, and 8 bases lay outside the gene matches. CDR1 LNHDA and CDR2 SQIVND come from the germline V gene (reference sequence). CDR3 sequence (DNA): TGTGCCAGTAGTATAACGACTAGCGGGAGTTCCGGTGAGCAGTTCTTC. Translated, it gives CASSITTSGSSGEQFF.